One sample yielded the 17 T cell receptor beta chains listed below, sequenced in a study of regulatory and conventional T cells in breast cancer. One entry per CDR3 protein, called by TCRdb with MiXCR from the PCR reads. The sample holds around 15,000 distinct CDR3 sequences, 25% to 40% seen once. The sequenced sample consisted of conventional T cells from blood. These receptor sequences come from a female donor in good health.

This clonotype turned up a few times. The gene calls are TRBV7-8 and TRBJ2-3; TRBD2 matches 14 bases. The J segment lost 4 bases and the V segment lost 5 bases, leaving 11 bases of the junction unmatched. The V gene's germline CDR1 is SGHVS and CDR2 FQNEAQ. The CDR3 runs to 18 residues. The CDR3 coding sequence is TGTGCCAGCAGCCCAAGTCCGGGACTAGCGGGAGTAGCAGATACGCAGTATTTT. Its protein product is CASSPSPGLAGVADTQYF.

This clonotype was found a few times. The V gene is TRBV7-6, the J gene TRBJ2-3, with 7 bases that match TRBD2. The ends lost 1 base at V and 4 bases at J; junction bases unmatched: 2. The CDR3 sequence is 14 residues long. Per the germline V gene, CDR1 is SGHVS and CDR2 is FNYEAQ. The CDR3 loop reads CASSLGGGADTQYF. The CDR3 region has the DNA TGTGCCAGCAGCTTAGGCGGGGGAGCAGATACGCAGTATTTT.

This clonotype appeared a single time. This may be a read error, as it is one base from a much larger clone. V and J are TRBV6-2 or TRBV6-3 and TRBJ2-3; 7 positions agree with TRBD1. This CDR3 spans 19 amino acids. V was clipped by 2 bases and J by 1 base; unmatched bases: 15. Germline V gene sequence: CDR1 MNHEY, CDR2 SVGEGT. This CDR3 is CASSYPSRQGREGTDTQYF. The CDR3 coding sequence is TGTGCCAGCAGTTACCCCAGTCGACAGGGCCGAGAGGGCACAGATACGCAGTATTTT.

This clonotype has more than one count but fewer than ten. The CDR3 bases are TGTGCCAGCAGCCTAGTATCCTACAATGAGCAGTTCTTC. This encodes CASSLVSYNEQFF. V usage is TRBV3-1 and J usage is TRBJ2-1; D uncertain. Trimming cost V 4 bases and J 1 base, with 5 bases left between them. Germline V CDR1 and CDR2: LGHDT, YNNKEL (reference sequence). The CDR3 consists of 13 residues.

This sequence joins TRBV14 and TRBJ1-3; no definite D call. Trimming removed 5 bases at V and 4 bases at J, with 18 bases between. CDR3 length: 16 residues. Germline V gene sequence: CDR1 SGHDN, CDR2 FVKESK. Written as DNA, the CDR3 is TGTGCCAGCAGCTATAGTCCCGGACTCTCGGGAAACACCATATATTTT. Its protein product is CASSYSPGLSGNTIYF.

CDR3 in DNA: TGCGCCAGCAGCCAACACTCAGGCGCCGGGACTGAAGCTTTCTTT. Translating gives CASSQHSGAGTEAFF. The chain recombines TRBV4-3 with TRBJ1-1; D remains ambiguous. CDR3 length: 15 amino acids. CDR1 is LGHNA, CDR2 YSLEER, per germline. Trimming pared 2 bases from V and 5 bases from J, leaving 15 bases between.

The table lists this clonotype with a count of one. The chain has TRBV18 and TRBJ1-4; D not certain. The CDR3 totals 14 residues. Trimming stripped 2 bases from V and 6 bases from J, with 10 bases between. Germline-derived CDR1 and CDR2 are KGHSH and LQKENI. The CDR3 bases are TGTGCCAGCTCACCAGGAGCAAGCCATGAAAAACTGTTTTTT. Translated, it gives CASSPGASHEKLFF.

This clonotype came up a few times. The chain uses TRBV7-9 and TRBJ1-6; D uncertain. V lost 5 bases to trimming and J lost 9 bases, with 14 bases between them. The CDR3 has 14 residues. Germline-derived CDR1 and CDR2 are SEHNR and FQNEAQ (reference sequence). CDR3 loop: CASSDRAPSSPLHF. The DNA of the CDR3 is TGTGCCAGCAGCGACCGGGCCCCGAGTTCACCCCTCCACTTT.

The chain uses TRBV6-5 and TRBJ1-2; TRBD1 agrees at 9 bases. Germline V CDR1 and CDR2: MNHEY, SVGAGI. The CDR3 is 14 residues long. Losses at the gene ends were 4 bases for V and 5 bases for J; bases not matched to a gene: 5. The CDR3: CASSSQGAGYGYTF. CDR3 bases: TGTGCCAGCAGTTCACAGGGGGCAGGGTATGGCTACACCTTC.

The table lists this clonotype with a few counts. The chain employs TRBV7-2 and TRBJ2-7; D ambiguous. The germline gives CDR1 SGHTA, CDR2 FQGNSA. The CDR3 has 13 amino acids. V lost 0 bases and J 6 bases, leaving 9 bases between the germline ends. In DNA, the CDR3 is TGTGCCAGCAGCTTAGCGCCGAAAGGCGAGCAGTACTTC. Translated: CASSLAPKGEQYF.

This clonotype was picked up a small number of times. The J gene is TRBJ2-7, the V gene TRBV7-2; 8 nucleotides align to TRBD1. From germline, CDR1 is SGHTA and CDR2 FQGNSA. V dropped 3 bases and J dropped 2; count of bases not matched to a gene: 6. The CDR3 length is 15 residues. This CDR3 reads CASSFQTGEAYEQYF. DNA for the CDR3: TGTGCCAGCAGCTTCCAGACAGGGGAAGCCTACGAGCAGTACTTC. Using reference TRBV7-2 and TRBJ2-7 for the parts outside the CDR3, the full variable domain is GAGVSQSPSNKVTEKGKDVELRCDPISGHTALYWYRQSLGQGLEFLIYFQGNSAPDKSGLPSDRFSAERTGGSVSTLTIQRTQQEDSAVYLCASSFQTGEAYEQYFGPGTRLTVT.

The chain uses TRBV5-8 and TRBJ2-1; 9 bases align to TRBD1. Germline CDR1 reads SGHTS; CDR2 reads YDEGEE. CDR3 length: 15 residues. V lost 2 bases and J lost 8; bases outside the gene matches: 8. The CDR3 DNA follows: TGTGCCAGCAGCTTATTAAGGGACAGGGTCCATGAGCAGTTCTTC. Translated, it gives CASSLLRDRVHEQFF. The full variable domain, its missing parts supplied by reference TRBV5-8 and TRBJ2-1, is EAGVTQSPTHLIKTRGQQATLRCSPISGHTSVYWYQQALGLGLQFLLWYDEGEERNRGNFPPRFSGRQFPNYSSELNVNALELEDSALYLCASSLLRDRVHEQFFGPGTRLTVL.

Comment on this clonotype: Without the conserved terminal phenylalanine or tryptophan, this CDR3 likely stems from a read error. The chain has TRBV5-4 and TRBJ2-5; D could derive from TRBD1 or TRBD2 (5 bases each). Per the germline V gene, CDR1 is SGHNT and CDR2 is YYREEE (reference sequence). The V gene lost 3 bases and the J gene lost 3 bases, with 12 bases spanning the gap. CDR3 length equals 14 residues. DNA of the CDR3: TGTGCCAGCAGCTCCCGGGACGGAGAAGAGACCCAGTACCTC. Encoded protein: CASSSRDGEETQYL.

This clonotype showed up just a few times. This sequence joins TRBV7-9 and TRBJ2-1; D gene uncertain. Germline CDR1 and CDR2: SEHNR and FQNEAQ (reference sequence). V gave up 1 base and J gave up 8 bases, with 6 bases separating them. The CDR3 totals 12 residues. The CDR3 loop reads CASSLEDYEQFF. In DNA, the CDR3 is TGTGCCAGCAGCTTAGAGGATTATGAGCAGTTCTTC.

This clonotype was observed a single time. The chain uses TRBV19 and TRBJ1-1; 10 nucleotides agree with TRBD1. The V segment lost 6 bases and the J segment 7 bases; nucleotides outside the gene matches: 2. The CDR3 contains 12 residues. Germline-derived CDR1 and CDR2 are LNHDA and SQIVND (reference sequence). CDR3 protein: CASRGDRGEAFF. The CDR3 DNA sequence: TGTGCCAGTAGGGGGGACAGGGGTGAAGCTTTCTTT.

This chain joins TRBV3-1 and TRBJ1-5; TRBD1 matches at 7 bases. This CDR3 has 15 amino acids. The trim removed 2 bases at V and 4 bases at J, leaving 5 bases unmatched. Germline CDR1 LGHDT, CDR2 YNNKEL (reference sequence). In DNA, the CDR3 is TGTGCCAGCAGCCAACAGGGGGATAGGAATCAGCCCCAGCATTTT. As protein: CASSQQGDRNQPQHF.

By frequency in the sample, this clonotype is medium-sized. The DNA is omitted, as the CDR3 cannot be located on it reliably, and the CDR3 follows TCRdb's listing. This CDR3 is CAISTSDHSYEQYF. This rearrangement joins TRBV10-3 to TRBJ2-7. The CDR3 extends over 14 residues, inclusive of both ends. From germline, CDR1 is ENHRY and CDR2 SYGVKD.